The text below deals with one T cell receptor beta chain. Its antigen remains unidentified. V was clipped by 7 bases and J by 5 bases, with 11 bases between them. The CDR3 spans 12 residues. Germline V lookup: CDR1 SEHNR, CDR2 FQNEAQ (reference sequence). Method: immunoSEQ multiplex PCR; TCRdb's copy keeps in-frame clones and lacks some. Counted here are 200,000 or so clones, roughly three quarters occurring once; the ten biggest clones make up roughly an eighth. The data are from a study of cytotoxic CD8 clonotypes in ibrutinib-treated CLL. Looking at the study overall: Response material was collected after a median around 12 months of treatment, range 6 to 36. Study conclusions and caveats: Clonality increased at ibrutinib response and stayed stable in sustained remission. At progression, however, it fell back toward baseline. Sustained-remission patients were sampled at different times than progressing patients were. On treatment, the uncommon public clonotypes contracted or remained stable.

The chain combines TRBV7-9 with TRBJ1-2; D remains ambiguous. The sample was PBMCs, taken after 12 months of ibrutinib treatment. The origin of this receptor is a human donor with chronic lymphocytic leukemia. DNA for the CDR3: TGTGCCAGCACTAGTTGGGAATATGGCTACACCTTC. Amino acids: CASTSWEYGYTF.